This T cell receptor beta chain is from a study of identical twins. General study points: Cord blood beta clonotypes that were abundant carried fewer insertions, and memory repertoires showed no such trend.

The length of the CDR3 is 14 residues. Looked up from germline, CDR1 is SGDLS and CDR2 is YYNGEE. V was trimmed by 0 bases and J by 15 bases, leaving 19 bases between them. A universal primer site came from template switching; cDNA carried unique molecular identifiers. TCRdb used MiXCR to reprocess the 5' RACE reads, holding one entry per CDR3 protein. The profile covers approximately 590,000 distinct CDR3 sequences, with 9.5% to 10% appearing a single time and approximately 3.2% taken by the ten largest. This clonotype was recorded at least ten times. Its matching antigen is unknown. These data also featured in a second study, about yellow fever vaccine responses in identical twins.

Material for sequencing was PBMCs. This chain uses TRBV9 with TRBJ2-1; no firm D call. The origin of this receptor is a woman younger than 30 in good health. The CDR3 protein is CASSVAAPKDERFF. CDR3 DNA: TGTGCCAGCAGCGTAGCGGCACCCAAAGACGAGAGGTTCTTC. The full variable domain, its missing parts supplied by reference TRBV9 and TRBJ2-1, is DSGVTQTPKHLITATGQRVTLRCSPRSGDLSVYWYQQSLDQGLQFLIQYYNGEERAKGNILERFSAQQFPDLHSELNLSSLELGDSALYFCASSVAAPKDERFFGPGTRLTVL.